These 11 T cell receptor beta chains originate from one sample sequenced in a study of HIV-infected patients and healthy controls. cDNA was made from approximately 0.55 ug RNA using alpha and beta constant primers. Each of the alpha and beta chains got its own library through chain-specific third strand synthesis with indices. TCRdb re-analysed the 5' RACE reads in MiXCR, keeping a single row per CDR3 protein. This table holds some 6,100 distinct CDR3 sequences, 6% to 8.5% found once. Follow-up blood was drawn about 14 weeks, roughly three months, after antiretroviral therapy began. The repertoire came from unfractionated whole blood and reflected all unsorted peripheral T cells. Sequences were derived from blood, sampled during antiretroviral therapy. The receptors stem from an adult with HIV infection.

The rearrangement joins TRBV28 to TRBJ1-6; 10 bases fit TRBD1. In germline, CDR1 is MDHEN, CDR2 SYDVKM. J was trimmed by 4 bases and V by 2 bases; bases with no gene match: 2. The CDR3 has 16 amino acids. The CDR3 nucleotides are TGTGCCAGCAGTTTAGCGGGACAGGGGTATAATTCACCCCTCCACTTT. Translating gives CASSLAGQGYNSPLHF. The whole variable domain, remainder taken from reference TRBV28 and TRBJ1-6, is DVKVTQSSRYLVKRTGEKVFLECVQDMDHENMFWYRQDPGLGLRLIYFSYDVKMKEKGDIPEGYSVSREKKERFSLILESASTNQTSMYLCASSLAGQGYNSPLHFGNGTRLTVT.

In nucleotides, the CDR3 is TGCAGCGTTGGTCAGACGAACACTGAAGCTTTCTTT. Encoded protein: CSVGQTNTEAFF. The V call is TRBV29-1, the J call TRBJ1-1; D remains unclear. Per the germline V gene, CDR1 is SQVTM and CDR2 is ANQGSEA. The CDR3 has 12 residues. V lost 4 bases to trimming and J lost 1 base, with 7 bases between them. Complete variable domain (other parts from reference TRBV29-1 and TRBJ1-1): SAVISQKPSRDICQRGTSLTIQCQVDSQVTMMFWYRQQPGQSLTLIATANQGSEATYESGFVIDKFPISRPNLTFSTLTVSNMSPEDSSIYLCSVGQTNTEAFFGQGTRLTVV.

This clonotype was observed at least ten times. The chain employs TRBV19 and TRBJ2-1, with D perhaps matching TRBD2 (5 bases). Germline V CDR1 and CDR2: LNHDA, SQIVND (reference sequence). Trimming left V 5 bases short and J 9 bases short, with 8 bases between. The length of the CDR3 is 11 residues. CDR3 loop: CASSPGVEQFF. CDR3 bases: TGTGCCAGTAGTCCCGGGGTTGAGCAGTTCTTC.

Only one count was recorded for this clonotype. One junction end does not reproduce the germline sequence, and a read error may be involved. The chain recombines TRBV9 with TRBJ2-2; a possible D gene is TRBD1 (6 bases). This CDR3 spans 19 amino acids. Germline CDR1 is SGDLS and CDR2 is YYNGEE. CDR3 residues: CASSVDVAYRDVVVGELFF. CDR3 nucleotide sequence: TGTGCAAGCAGCGTAGATGTAGCCTACAGGGACGTGGTTGTCGGGGAGCTGTTTTTT.

By share of the sample, this clonotype is medium-sized. The V call is TRBV7-9, the J call TRBJ2-2; the D gene is possibly TRBD1 (6 bases). CDR1 and CDR2 from the germline V gene are SEHNR and FQNEAQ (reference sequence). The CDR3 covers 16 residues. Trimming removed 5 bases at V and 0 bases at J, with 13 bases between. The CDR3 here is CASSPHRASNTGELFF. The DNA of the CDR3 is TGTGCCAGCAGCCCACACAGGGCCTCGAACACCGGGGAGCTGTTTTTT.

Sample share makes this clonotype medium-sized. This chain connects TRBV4-1 to TRBJ1-2; possible D gene TRBD1, 5 bases. The V gene lost 3 bases and the J gene lost 0 bases, with 14 bases spanning the gap. Germline V gives CDR1 MGHRA, CDR2 YSYEKL. This CDR3 spans 16 amino acids. CDR3 in DNA: TGCGCCAGCAGCCAGACGGAAGGGGCCCCTAACTATGGCTACACCTTC. Its protein is CASSQTEGAPNYGYTF.

Sample share makes this clonotype medium-sized. The chain is built from TRBV6-6 and TRBJ2-5, with TRBD1 as a possible D gene (5 bases). In germline, CDR1 is MNHNY, CDR2 SVGAGI (reference sequence). V was cut by 5 bases and J by 3 bases, with 10 bases left in between. The length of the CDR3 is 13 residues. The CDR3 protein is CASSKTREETQYF. CDR3 sequence (DNA): TGTGCCAGCAGTAAAACCAGGGAAGAGACCCAGTACTTC.

Judged by abundance, this clonotype is medium-sized. The gene calls are TRBV24-1 and TRBJ2-7; D not resolved. The CDR3 spans 13 residues. Germline V lookup: CDR1 KGHDR, CDR2 SFDVKD. V lost 5 bases and J lost 3, with 10 bases in between. This CDR3 is CATSAPDSYEQYF. CDR3 in DNA: TGTGCCACCAGTGCCCCGGATAGCTACGAGCAGTACTTC.

This clonotype has a count of ten or more. The rearrangement joins TRBV15 to TRBJ2-1; 7 bases line up with TRBD2. Germline V CDR1 and CDR2: LNHNV, YYDKDF (reference sequence). CDR3 length: 13 residues. Trimming took 3 bases from V and 6 from J; bases not matched to a gene: 2. In DNA, the CDR3 is TGTGCCACCAGCAGGCTAGCGGCCAATGAGCAGTTCTTC. Translated, it gives CATSRLAANEQFF.

V is TRBV20-1 and J is TRBJ2-5, with TRBD2 matching over 7 bases. Germline V lookup: CDR1 DFQATT, CDR2 SNEGSKA (reference sequence). There are 15 residues in the CDR3. V shed 1 base and J 2 bases; nucleotides not matched to a gene: 7. The CDR3 sequence: CSARGRRGSQETQYF. Written as DNA, the CDR3 is TGCAGTGCTAGAGGGAGGCGGGGGTCACAAGAGACCCAGTACTTC.

Within the sample, this clonotype is medium-sized (0.01 to 0.1%). The rearrangement joins TRBV7-9 to TRBJ1-5, with a tentative D call TRBD1 (6 bases). Trimming left V 5 bases short and J 5 bases short, with 13 bases between. Germline V gives CDR1 SEHNR, CDR2 FQNEAQ (reference sequence). CDR3 length: 14 amino acids. CDR3 amino acids: CASSTGGWDQPQHF. DNA for the CDR3: TGTGCCAGCAGCACCGGGGGCTGGGATCAGCCCCAGCATTTT. The complete variable domain, with remaining parts taken from reference TRBV7-9 and TRBJ1-5, reads DTGVSQNPRHKITKRGQNVTFRCDPISEHNRLYWYRQTLGQGPEFLTYFQNEAQLEKSRLLSDRFSAERPKGSFSTLEIQRTEQGDSAMYLCASSTGGWDQPQHFGDGTRLSIL.